This TCR beta chain derives from a study of shared clonotypes between healthy human individuals. V was clipped by 4 bases and J by 10 bases, with 15 bases between them. In germline, CDR1 is SGHDT, CDR2 YYEEEE. This CDR3 spans 14 amino acids. Clones were sequenced by immunoSEQ multiplex PCR, and TCRdb holds only the in-frame ones, with some missing. Found here are around 990,000 clones, around three quarters of them singletons; the top ten hold approximately 0.95%. The sequenced material came from memory CD4+ T cells from PBMCs. Subset of the sample: CD45RA-negative fraction. The chain is built from TRBV5-6 and TRBJ1-6, with TRBD1 as a possible D gene (5 bases). The receptor was derived from a man between 18 and 35 years old in good health. Some clones in this sample may be carry-over from other donors' samples. This chain's CDR3 is CASSEQRGGSPLHF. The CDR3, as DNA: TGTGCCAGCAGCGAACAGCGGGGCGGATCACCCCTCCACTTT.